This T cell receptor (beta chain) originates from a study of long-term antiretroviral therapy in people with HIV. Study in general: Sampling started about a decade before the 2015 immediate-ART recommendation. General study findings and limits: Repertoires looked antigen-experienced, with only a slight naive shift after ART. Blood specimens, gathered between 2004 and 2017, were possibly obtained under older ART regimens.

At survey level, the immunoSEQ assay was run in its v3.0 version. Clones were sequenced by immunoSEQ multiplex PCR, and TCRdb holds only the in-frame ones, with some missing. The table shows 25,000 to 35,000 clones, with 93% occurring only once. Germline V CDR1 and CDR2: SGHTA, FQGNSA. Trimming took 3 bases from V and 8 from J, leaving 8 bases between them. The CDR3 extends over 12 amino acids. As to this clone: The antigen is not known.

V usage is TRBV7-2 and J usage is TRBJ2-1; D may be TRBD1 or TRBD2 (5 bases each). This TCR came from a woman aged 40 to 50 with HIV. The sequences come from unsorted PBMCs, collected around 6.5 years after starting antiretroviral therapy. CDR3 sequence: CASSFEGHEQFF. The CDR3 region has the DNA TGTGCCAGCAGCTTTGAGGGACATGAGCAGTTCTTC.